This T cell receptor (beta chain) is drawn from a study of T cell responses to AZD1222 COVID-19 vaccine. Study-level results: In the spike-specific TCR repertoire, nearly half reportedly target unmutated variant regions.

CDR3 length: 15 amino acids. With 0 bases removed from V and 1 base from J, the gap between germline ends came to 9 bases. The germline V gene encodes CDR1 LNHDA and CDR2 SQIVND (reference sequence). Assay: immunoSEQ multiplex PCR; the TCRdb copy retains only in-frame clones and omits some. Of roughly 70,000 clones in the sample, 85% are singletons; the top ten hold about a fifth. To note about this clone: Antigen: not known.

Source: peripheral blood, taken on day 0 of AZD1222 vaccination. The sequence came from an adult in good health. The rearrangement links TRBV19 to TRBJ1-1; D perhaps matches TRBD1 (5 bases). CDR3 residues: CASSIDPGPNTEAFF. CDR3 nucleotides: TGTGCCAGTAGTATAGATCCAGGGCCGAACACTGAAGCTTTCTTT.